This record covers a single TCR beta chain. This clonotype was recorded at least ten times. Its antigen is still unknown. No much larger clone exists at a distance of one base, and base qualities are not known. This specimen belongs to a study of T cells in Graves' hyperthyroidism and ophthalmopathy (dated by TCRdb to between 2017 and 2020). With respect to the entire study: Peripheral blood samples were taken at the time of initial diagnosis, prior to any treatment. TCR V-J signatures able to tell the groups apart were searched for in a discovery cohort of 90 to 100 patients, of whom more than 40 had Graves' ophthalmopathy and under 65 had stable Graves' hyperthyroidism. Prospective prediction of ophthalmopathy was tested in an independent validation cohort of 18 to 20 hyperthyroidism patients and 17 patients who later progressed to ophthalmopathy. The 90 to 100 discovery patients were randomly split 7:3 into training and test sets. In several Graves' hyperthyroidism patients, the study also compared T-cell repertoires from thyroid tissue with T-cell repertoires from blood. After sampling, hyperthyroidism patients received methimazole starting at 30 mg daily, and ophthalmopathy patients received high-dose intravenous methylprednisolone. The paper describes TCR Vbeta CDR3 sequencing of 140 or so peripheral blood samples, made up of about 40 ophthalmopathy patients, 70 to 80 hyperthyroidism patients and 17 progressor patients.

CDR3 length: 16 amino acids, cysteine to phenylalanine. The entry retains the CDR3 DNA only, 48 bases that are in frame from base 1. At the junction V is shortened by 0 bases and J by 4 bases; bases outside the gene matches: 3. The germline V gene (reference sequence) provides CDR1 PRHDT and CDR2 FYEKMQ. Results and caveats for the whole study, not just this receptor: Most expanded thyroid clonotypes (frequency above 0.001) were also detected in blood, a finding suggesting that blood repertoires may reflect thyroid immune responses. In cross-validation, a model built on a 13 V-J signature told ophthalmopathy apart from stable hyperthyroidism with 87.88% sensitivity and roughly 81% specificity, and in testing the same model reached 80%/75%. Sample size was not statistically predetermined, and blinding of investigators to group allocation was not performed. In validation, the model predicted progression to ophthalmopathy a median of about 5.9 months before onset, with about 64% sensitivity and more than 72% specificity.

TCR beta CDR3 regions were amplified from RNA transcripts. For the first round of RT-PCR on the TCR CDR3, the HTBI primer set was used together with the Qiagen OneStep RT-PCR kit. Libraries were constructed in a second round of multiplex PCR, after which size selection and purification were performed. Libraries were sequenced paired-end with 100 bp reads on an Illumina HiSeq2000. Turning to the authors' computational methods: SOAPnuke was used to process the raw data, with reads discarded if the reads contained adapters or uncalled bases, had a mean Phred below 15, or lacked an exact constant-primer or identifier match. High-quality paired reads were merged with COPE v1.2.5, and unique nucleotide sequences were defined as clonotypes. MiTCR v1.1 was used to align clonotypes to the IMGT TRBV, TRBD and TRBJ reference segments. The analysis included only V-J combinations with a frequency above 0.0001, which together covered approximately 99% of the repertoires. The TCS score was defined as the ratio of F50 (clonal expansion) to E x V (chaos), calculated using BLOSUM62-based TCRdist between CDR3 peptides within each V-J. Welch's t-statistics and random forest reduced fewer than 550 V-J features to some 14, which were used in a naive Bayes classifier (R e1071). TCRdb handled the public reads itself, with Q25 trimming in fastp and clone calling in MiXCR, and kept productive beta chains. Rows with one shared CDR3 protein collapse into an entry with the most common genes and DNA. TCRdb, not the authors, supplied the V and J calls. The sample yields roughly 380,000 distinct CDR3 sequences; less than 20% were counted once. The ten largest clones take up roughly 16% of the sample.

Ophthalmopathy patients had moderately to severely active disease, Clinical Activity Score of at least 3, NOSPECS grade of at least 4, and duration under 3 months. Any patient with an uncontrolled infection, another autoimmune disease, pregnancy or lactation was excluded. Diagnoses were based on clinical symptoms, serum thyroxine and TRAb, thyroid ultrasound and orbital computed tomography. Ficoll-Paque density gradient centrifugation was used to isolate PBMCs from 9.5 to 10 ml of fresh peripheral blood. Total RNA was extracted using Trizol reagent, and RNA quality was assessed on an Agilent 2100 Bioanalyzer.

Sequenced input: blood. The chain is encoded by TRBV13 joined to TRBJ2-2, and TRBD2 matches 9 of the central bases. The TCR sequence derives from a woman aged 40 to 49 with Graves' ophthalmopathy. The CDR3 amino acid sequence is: CASSLGLAGSTGELFF. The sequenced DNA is TGTGCCAGCAGCTTAGGGCTAGCGGGAAGCACCGGGGAGCTGTTTTTT.